These 25 T cell receptor beta chains were sequenced from one sample in a study of CD8+ T cells in alopecia areata. Reverse transcribed after extraction, RNA yielded cDNA as the sequencing template. Profiling relied on immunoSEQ multiplex PCR, and the TCRdb table lists in-frame clones only, not all of them. The table shows about 180,000 clones, with approximately 55% occurring only once. As for treatment: oral pan-JAK inhibitor, 5-10 mg twice daily. This specimen was CD8+ T cells sorted from blood, taken at week 24, from a patient treated with tofacitinib. The receptors were sampled from a human donor with alopecia areata.

The J gene is TRBJ2-7, the V gene TRBV4-3; D is tentatively TRBD1 or TRBD2 (5 bases each). Trimming removed 0 bases from V and 0 bases from J, with 9 bases in between. Germline values: CDR1 LGHNA, CDR2 YSLEER. This CDR3 spans 15 amino acids. CDR3 loop: CASSQDFGTSYEQYF. The CDR3 DNA follows: TGCGCCAGCAGCCAAGATTTCGGGACCTCCTACGAGCAGTACTTC.

The sample holds one count of this clone. This rearrangement joins TRBV5-6 to TRBJ1-1, with a tentative D call TRBD1 (6 bases). The CDR3 spans 14 residues. Germline V CDR1 and CDR2: SGHDT, YYEEEE. Trimming stripped 4 bases from V and 4 bases from J, with 14 bases between. The CDR3 spells CASSRGGGFTEAFF. The DNA of the CDR3 is TGTGCCAGCAGCCGAGGGGGAGGGTTCACTGAAGCTTTCTTT.

This clone was counted only a few times. V gene TRBV29-1 combines with J gene TRBJ2-2, with 8 bases aligning to TRBD1. The CDR3 spans 14 residues. The V segment lost 6 bases and the J segment 1 base; nucleotides outside the gene matches: 4. CDR1 is SQVTM, CDR2 ANQGSEA, per germline. This chain's CDR3 is CSVGTGWNTGELFF. The CDR3 nucleotides are TGCAGCGTAGGGACAGGCTGGAACACCGGGGAGCTGTTTTTT.

The chain joins TRBV7-9 to TRBJ2-7; a possible D gene is TRBD1 (6 bases). Germline V gene data show CDR1 as SEHNR and CDR2 as FQNEAQ (reference sequence). With 6 bases removed from V and 0 bases from J, the gap between germline ends came to 18 bases. The CDR3 is 16 residues long. The DNA for the CDR3 is TGTGCCAGCAGGGGCCCGGACAGACCTTACTCCTACGAGCAGTACTTC. Its protein product is CASRGPDRPYSYEQYF.

The chain employs TRBV30 and TRBJ2-7; no clear D gene. V was shortened by 0 bases and J by 6 bases, with 9 bases between the two germline ends. This CDR3 has 12 residues. Germline assignment: CDR1 GTSNPN and CDR2 SVGIG (reference sequence). The CDR3 DNA follows: TGTGCCTGGAGTGTAGGTAGCCGCGAGCAGTACTTC. This codes for CAWSVGSREQYF.

The rearrangement links TRBV27 to TRBJ1-2; perhaps TRBD1 as D (5 bases). Germline-derived CDR1 and CDR2 are MNHEY and SMNVEV (reference sequence). The CDR3 covers 15 residues. Between the trimmed V and J ends, which lost 2 bases and 8 bases, there was a span of 18 bases. CDR3 residues: CASSLVRDALEGYTF. CDR3 DNA sequence: TGTGCCAGCAGTTTAGTCCGGGACGCCCTTGAGGGCTACACCTTC.

The chain links TRBV5-1 to TRBJ1-6, with D perhaps TRBD1 (6 bases). From germline, CDR1 is SGHRS and CDR2 YFSETQ. The CDR3 sequence is 12 residues long. V lost 4 bases to trimming and J lost 10 bases, with 9 bases between them. CDR3 protein: CASSEGGSPLHF. The CDR3 DNA sequence: TGCGCCAGCAGCGAGGGGGGGTCACCCCTCCACTTT.

V usage is TRBV12-5 and J usage is TRBJ2-1; no clear D gene. Deletions cut 4 bases from V and 12 bases from J, with 7 bases between. The CDR3 runs 10 residues. Germline CDR1 reads LGHNT; CDR2 reads FRNRAP. CDR3 DNA sequence: TGTGCTAGTGGTTCTTTGGGGCAGTTCTTC. This sequence encodes CASGSLGQFF.

V gene TRBV6-5 combines with J gene TRBJ2-1, with D perhaps TRBD1 (6 bases). The V gene's germline CDR1 is MNHEY and CDR2 SVGAGI. The CDR3 contains 13 residues. The V end was cut by 6 bases, the J end by 6 bases, with 12 bases between. In DNA, the CDR3 is TGTGCCAGCAGCCTAACAGGGAGCAATGAGCAGTTCTTC. Translation: CASSLTGSNEQFF.

The chain recombines TRBV25-1 with TRBJ2-2; 7 bases map to TRBD1. Unmatched junction bases numbered 8, after V lost 3 bases and J lost 1 base. Germline V lookup: CDR1 MGHDK, CDR2 SYGVNS. This CDR3 is built from 17 residues. The CDR3 loop reads CASSETPRTGNTGELFF. The CDR3 bases are TGTGCCAGCAGTGAGACCCCTCGGACAGGGAACACCGGGGAGCTGTTTTTT.

This chain links TRBV13 with TRBJ2-1; D is unresolved. This CDR3 has 10 amino acids. V lost 4 bases, J lost 7 bases, and 2 bases lay in between. Germline V CDR1 and CDR2: PRHDT, FYEKMQ (reference sequence). CDR3 sequence: CASSSNEQFF. CDR3 sequence (DNA): TGTGCCAGCAGCTCGAATGAGCAGTTCTTC.

V usage is TRBV5-1 and J usage is TRBJ1-4, with D tentatively TRBD1 (6 bases). Germline assignment: CDR1 SGHRS and CDR2 YFSETQ. Trimming left V 5 bases short and J 1 base short, with 18 bases between. The CDR3 runs 17 residues. Here the CDR3 reads CASSRQEIERTNEKLFF. CDR3 nucleotides: TGCGCCAGCAGTCGACAGGAAATTGAGAGAACTAATGAAAAACTGTTTTTT.

The chain joins TRBV27 to TRBJ1-5, with a tentative D call TRBD1 (6 bases). V was shortened by 5 bases and J by 4 bases, with 12 bases between the two germline ends. This CDR3 is 14 amino acids long. CDR1 and CDR2 (germline): MNHEY, SMNVEV (reference sequence). The CDR3 spells CASSESDSNQPQHF. The CDR3 nucleotides are TGTGCCAGCAGTGAATCGGACAGTAATCAGCCCCAGCATTTT.

J is TRBJ2-7 and V is TRBV5-6, with 9 bases matching TRBD1. Germline CDR1 is SGHDT and CDR2 is YYEEEE. After removal of 3 bases from V and 6 bases from J, the junction contained 19 bases not matched to a gene. The CDR3 spans 18 residues. CDR3 nucleotides: TGTGCCAGCAGCTCGCCCGAACAGGGGGCCGGTCAGATCCGCGAGCAGTACTTC. It encodes CASSSPEQGAGQIREQYF.

This clone was seen once. This sequence joins TRBV7-2 and TRBJ2-7; the D is unclear. The CDR3 contains 12 residues. V was clipped by 2 bases and J by 3 bases, with 5 bases between them. Germline lookup yields CDR1 SGHTA and CDR2 FQGNSA. Here the CDR3 DNA reads TGTGCCAGCAGCTTAAATGGCTACGAGCAGTACTTC. This translates into CASSLNGYEQYF.

The rearrangement joins TRBV4-3 to TRBJ2-3; D remains ambiguous. Per the germline V gene, CDR1 is LGHNA and CDR2 is YSLEER. The CDR3 spans 14 residues. Trimming removed 0 bases from V and 7 bases from J, with 11 bases in between. The CDR3 spells CASSQDTLVHTQYF. DNA for the CDR3: TGCGCCAGCAGCCAAGATACCCTGGTTCATACGCAGTATTTT.

This clone was recorded only once. This chain connects TRBV15 to TRBJ1-5, with D maybe TRBD1 (5 bases). The CDR3 loop spans 14 amino acids. V was trimmed by 6 bases and J by 5 bases, leaving 14 bases between them. Germline V gene data show CDR1 as LNHNV and CDR2 as YYDKDF (reference sequence). The CDR3 loop reads CATSSTEPYQPQHF. Here the CDR3 DNA reads TGTGCCACCAGTTCGACAGAGCCGTATCAGCCCCAGCATTTT. Filled out from reference TRBV15 and TRBJ1-5, the complete variable domain reads DAMVIQNPRYQVTQFGKPVTLSCSQTLNHNVMYWYQQKSSQAPKLLFHYYDKDFNNEADTPDNFQSRRPNTSFCFLDIRSPGLGDTAMYLCATSSTEPYQPQHFGDGTRLSIL.

This clone was counted a few times. This rearrangement joins TRBV7-2 to TRBJ1-4; D is uncertain. V lost 1 base and J lost 1, with 10 bases in between. There are 16 residues in the CDR3. Looked up from germline, CDR1 is SGHTA and CDR2 is FQGNSA. The CDR3 loop is CASSLGLRVTNEKLFF. The CDR3 DNA follows: TGTGCCAGCAGCTTAGGTTTAAGGGTAACTAATGAAAAACTGTTTTTT. Based on the CDR3 plus reference TRBV7-2 and TRBJ1-4, the full variable domain is GAGVSQSPSNKVTEKGKDVELRCDPISGHTALYWYRQSLGQGLEFLIYFQGNSAPDKSGLPSDRFSAERTGGSVSTLTIQRTQQEDSAVYLCASSLGLRVTNEKLFFGSGTQLSVL.

The rearrangement links TRBV4-3 to TRBJ2-7, with 15 bases lining up with TRBD2. Losses at the gene ends were 0 bases for V and 4 bases for J; bases not matched to a gene: 4. Germline V gene data show CDR1 as LGHNA and CDR2 as YSLEER. The CDR3 loop spans 17 amino acids. The CDR3 protein is CASSQEIGLAGGYEQYF. In DNA, the CDR3 is TGCGCCAGCAGCCAAGAGATAGGACTAGCGGGGGGGTACGAGCAGTACTTC.

This clone was detected only a few times. The rearrangement links TRBV6-5 to TRBJ2-2; D remains ambiguous. The CDR3 totals 14 residues. Germline CDR1 and CDR2: MNHEY and SVGAGI. The V gene lost 4 bases and the J gene lost 0 bases, with 6 bases spanning the gap. CDR3 sequence reads: CASSSYSNTGELFF. CDR3 coding DNA: TGTGCCAGCAGTTCCTACTCGAACACCGGGGAGCTGTTTTTT.

This clone was seen a handful of times. The genes are TRBV2 and TRBJ1-2; 8 bases are a match to TRBD1. This CDR3 spans 16 amino acids. Germline V gene lookup returns CDR1 SNHLY and CDR2 FYNNEI. The J segment lost 4 bases and the V segment lost 0 bases, leaving 7 bases of the junction unmatched. The DNA of the CDR3 is TGTGCCAGCAGTGAAGCGCTCAGGGGGCATGGCTATGGCTACACCTTC. As protein: CASSEALRGHGYGYTF. The complete variable domain, with remaining parts taken from reference TRBV2 and TRBJ1-2, reads EPEVTQTPSHQVTQMGQEVILRCVPISNHLYFYWYRQILGQKVEFLVSFYNNEISEKSEIFDDQFSVERPDGSNFTLKIRSTKLEDSAMYFCASSEALRGHGYGYTFGSGTRLTVV.

The J gene is TRBJ2-3, the V gene TRBV2, with a tentative D call TRBD1 (6 bases). V lost 8 bases, J lost 2 bases, and 17 bases lay in between. This CDR3 is 15 amino acids long. The germline gives CDR1 SNHLY, CDR2 FYNNEI. CDR3 in DNA: TGTGCCAGCCTAACCCCCGGGACAATCACAGATACGCAGTATTTT. Residues: CASLTPGTITDTQYF.

This clone was counted once. The genes are TRBV4-3 and TRBJ2-1, with no clear D. The CDR3 is 17 residues long. CDR1 and CDR2 from the germline V gene are LGHNA and YSLEER. V gave up 0 bases and J gave up 0 bases, with 12 bases separating them. The CDR3 coding sequence is TGCGCCAGCAGCCAAGATGAAGGAGAGAGCTCCTACAATGAGCAGTTCTTC. Translation: CASSQDEGESSYNEQFF.

The rearrangement uses TRBV7-6 and TRBJ1-2; possibly TRBD1 for D (5 bases). The germline V and J ends were trimmed by 5 bases and 3 bases, with 10 bases remaining between them. CDR1 is SGHVS and CDR2 is FNYEAQ in the germline V gene. This CDR3 is built from 13 residues. The CDR3: CASSPGGDYGYTF. The CDR3 DNA is TGTGCCAGCAGCCCCGGGGGGGACTATGGCTACACCTTC.

This rearrangement joins TRBV27 to TRBJ2-5, with 11 bases fitting TRBD2. V was clipped by 5 bases and J by 1 base; unmatched bases: 9. The CDR3 runs to 17 residues. Germline V CDR1 and CDR2: MNHEY, SMNVEV (reference sequence). CDR3 bases: TGTGCCAGCAGTCCACATCCCGGGACTAGCGGCCAAGAGACCCAGTACTTC. This sequence encodes CASSPHPGTSGQETQYF.